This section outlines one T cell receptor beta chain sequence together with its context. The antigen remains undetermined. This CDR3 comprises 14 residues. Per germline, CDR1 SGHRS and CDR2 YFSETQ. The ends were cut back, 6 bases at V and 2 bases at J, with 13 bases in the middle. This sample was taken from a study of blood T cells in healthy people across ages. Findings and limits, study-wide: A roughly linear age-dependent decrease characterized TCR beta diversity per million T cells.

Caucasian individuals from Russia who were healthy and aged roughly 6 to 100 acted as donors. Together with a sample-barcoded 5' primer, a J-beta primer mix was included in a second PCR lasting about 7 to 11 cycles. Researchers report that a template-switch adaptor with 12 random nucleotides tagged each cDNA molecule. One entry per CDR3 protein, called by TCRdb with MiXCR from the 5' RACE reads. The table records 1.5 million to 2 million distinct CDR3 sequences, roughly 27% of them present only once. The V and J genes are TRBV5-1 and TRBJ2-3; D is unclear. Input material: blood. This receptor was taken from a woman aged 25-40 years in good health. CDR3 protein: CASTHRHLTDTQYF. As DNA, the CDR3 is TGCGCCAGCACCCATCGGCACCTCACAGATACGCAGTATTTT.